This T cell receptor beta chain stems from a study of cytomegalovirus exposure and HLA in healthy donors. Study-level results: Cytomegalovirus association was listed for under 200 TCR beta chains. With later analysis, a missense DCLRE1C variant became linked to TCR beta V- and J-gene trimming.

The PCR employed 60 Vbeta primers together with 13 Jbeta primers. Under the authors' procedure: Later reanalysis found tens of millions of unique TCR beta chains, 10 million to 12 million of them shared. Clones were read by immunoSEQ multiplex PCR, and TCRdb kept only the in-frame ones, dropping some. The DNA was the basis for D and trimming; V, J and clone size are from that table. The sample includes around 190,000 clones, about 77% of them seen just once. Details on this clone: Its antigen is still unknown.

The CDR3 length is 13 residues. Germline V gives CDR1 MNHEY, CDR2 SVGAGI. Deletions cut 6 bases from V and 5 bases from J, with 13 bases between. This rearrangement joins TRBV6-5 to TRBJ1-2; weak D call: TRBD1 (5 bases). The receptor comes from a female donor in good health and CMV-seronegative. Specimen: PBMCs. The CDR3 DNA sequence: TGTGCCAGCAGCCTAGGGGTCCGGTATGGCTACACCTTC. Translated: CASSLGVRYGYTF.